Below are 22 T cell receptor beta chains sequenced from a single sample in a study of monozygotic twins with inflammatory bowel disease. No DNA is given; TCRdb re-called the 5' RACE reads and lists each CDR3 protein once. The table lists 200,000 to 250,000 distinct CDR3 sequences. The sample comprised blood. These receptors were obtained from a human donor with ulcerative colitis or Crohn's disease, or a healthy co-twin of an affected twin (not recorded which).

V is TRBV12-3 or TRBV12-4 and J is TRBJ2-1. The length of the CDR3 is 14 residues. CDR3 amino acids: CASSPSLRDNEQFF.

The CDR3 protein is CASSRTGSEEKLFF. The rearrangement uses TRBV7-9 and TRBJ1-4; TCRdb lists TRBD1, though no DNA is available to test this call. Germline loops: CDR1 SEHNR, CDR2 FQNEAQ (reference sequence). The CDR3 length is 14 residues.

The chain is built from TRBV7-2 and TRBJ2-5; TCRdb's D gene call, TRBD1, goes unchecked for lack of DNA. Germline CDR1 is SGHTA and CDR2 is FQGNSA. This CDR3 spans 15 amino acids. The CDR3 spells CASSLVGTNQETQYF.

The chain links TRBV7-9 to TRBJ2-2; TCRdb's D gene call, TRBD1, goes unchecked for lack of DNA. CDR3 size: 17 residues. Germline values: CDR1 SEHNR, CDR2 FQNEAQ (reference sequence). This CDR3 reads CASSSPRDGSNTGELFF. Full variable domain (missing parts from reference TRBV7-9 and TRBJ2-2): DTGVSQNPRHKITKRGQNVTFRCDPISEHNRLYWYRQTLGQGPEFLTYFQNEAQLEKSRLLSDRFSAERPKGSFSTLEIQRTEQGDSAMYLCASSSPRDGSNTGELFFGEGSRLTVL.

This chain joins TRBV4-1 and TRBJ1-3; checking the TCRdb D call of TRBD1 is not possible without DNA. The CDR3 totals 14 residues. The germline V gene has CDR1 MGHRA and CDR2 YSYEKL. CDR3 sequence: CASSPVDRGNTIYF.

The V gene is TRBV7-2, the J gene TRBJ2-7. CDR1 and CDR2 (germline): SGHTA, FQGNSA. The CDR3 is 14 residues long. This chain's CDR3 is CASSLELNSYEQYF.

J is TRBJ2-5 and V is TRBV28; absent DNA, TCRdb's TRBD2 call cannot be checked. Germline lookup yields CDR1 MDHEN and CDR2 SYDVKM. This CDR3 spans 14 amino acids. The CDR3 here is CASSLVGREETQYF. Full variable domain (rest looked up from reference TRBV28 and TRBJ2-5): DVKVTQSSRYLVKRTGEKVFLECVQDMDHENMFWYRQDPGLGLRLIYFSYDVKMKEKGDIPEGYSVSREKKERFSLILESASTNQTSMYLCASSLVGREETQYFGPGTRLLVL.

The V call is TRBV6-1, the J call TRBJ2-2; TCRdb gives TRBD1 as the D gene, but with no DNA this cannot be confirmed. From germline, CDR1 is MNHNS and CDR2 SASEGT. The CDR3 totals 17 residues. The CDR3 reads CASSARPGQPNTGELFF.

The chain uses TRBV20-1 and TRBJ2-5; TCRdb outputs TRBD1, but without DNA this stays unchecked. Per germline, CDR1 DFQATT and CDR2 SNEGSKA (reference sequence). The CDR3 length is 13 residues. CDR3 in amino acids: CSASRGSGETQYF.

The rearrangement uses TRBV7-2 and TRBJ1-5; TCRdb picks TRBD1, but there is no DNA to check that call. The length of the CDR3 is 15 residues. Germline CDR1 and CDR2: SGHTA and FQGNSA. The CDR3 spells CASSSRDGRNQPQHF. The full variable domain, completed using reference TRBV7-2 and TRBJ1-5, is GAGVSQSPSNKVTEKGKDVELRCDPISGHTALYWYRQSLGQGLEFLIYFQGNSAPDKSGLPSDRFSAERTGGSVSTLTIQRTQQEDSAVYLCASSSRDGRNQPQHFGDGTRLSIL.

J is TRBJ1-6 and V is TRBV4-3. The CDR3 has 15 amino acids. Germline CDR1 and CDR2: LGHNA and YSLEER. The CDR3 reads CASTYNLNDNSPLHF.

The CDR3 sequence: CASSDGTNEKLFF. V is TRBV7-2 and J is TRBJ1-4. The CDR3 length is 13 residues. Germline CDR1 and CDR2: SGHTA and FQGNSA. Combining the CDR3 with reference TRBV7-2 and TRBJ1-4 gives the whole variable domain GAGVSQSPSNKVTEKGKDVELRCDPISGHTALYWYRQSLGQGLEFLIYFQGNSAPDKSGLPSDRFSAERTGGSVSTLTIQRTQQEDSAVYLCASSDGTNEKLFFGSGTQLSVL.

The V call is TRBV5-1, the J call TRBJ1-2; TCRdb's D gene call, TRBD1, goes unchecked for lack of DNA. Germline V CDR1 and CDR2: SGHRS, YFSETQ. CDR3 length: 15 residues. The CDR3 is CASRPTTARYDGYTF.

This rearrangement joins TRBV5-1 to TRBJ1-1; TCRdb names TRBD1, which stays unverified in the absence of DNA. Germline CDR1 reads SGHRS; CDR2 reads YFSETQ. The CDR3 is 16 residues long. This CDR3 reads CASSSGQGARNTEAFF.

CDR3 amino acids: CASSFPGPFQDTQYF. The rearrangement uses TRBV12-3 or TRBV12-4 and TRBJ2-3; absent DNA, TCRdb's TRBD1 call cannot be checked. CDR3 length: 15 amino acids.

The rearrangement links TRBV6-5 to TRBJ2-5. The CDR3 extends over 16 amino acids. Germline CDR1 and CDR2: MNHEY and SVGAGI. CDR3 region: CASSSSRSMAQETQYF.

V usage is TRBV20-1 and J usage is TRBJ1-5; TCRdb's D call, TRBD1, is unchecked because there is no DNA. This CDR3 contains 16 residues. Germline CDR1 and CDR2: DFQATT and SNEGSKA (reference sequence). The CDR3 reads CSAVSLGAGVNQPQHF.

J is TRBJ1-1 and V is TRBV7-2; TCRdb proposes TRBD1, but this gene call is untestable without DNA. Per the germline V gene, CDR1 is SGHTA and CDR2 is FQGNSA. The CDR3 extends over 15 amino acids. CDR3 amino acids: CASSRQGAMNTEAFF.

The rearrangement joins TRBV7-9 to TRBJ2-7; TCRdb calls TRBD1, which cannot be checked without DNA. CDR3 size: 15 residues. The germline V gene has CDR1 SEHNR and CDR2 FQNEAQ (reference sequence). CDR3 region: CASSSALAAGDEQYF.

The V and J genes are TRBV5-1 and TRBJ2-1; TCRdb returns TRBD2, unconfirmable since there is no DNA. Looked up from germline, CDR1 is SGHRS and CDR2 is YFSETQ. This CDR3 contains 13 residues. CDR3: CATRPSGGNEQFF.

This CDR3 reads CASSLDGTGGREQYF. V gene TRBV7-2 combines with J gene TRBJ2-7; TCRdb returns TRBD1, unconfirmable since there is no DNA. Germline loops: CDR1 SGHTA, CDR2 FQGNSA. The CDR3 covers 15 residues.

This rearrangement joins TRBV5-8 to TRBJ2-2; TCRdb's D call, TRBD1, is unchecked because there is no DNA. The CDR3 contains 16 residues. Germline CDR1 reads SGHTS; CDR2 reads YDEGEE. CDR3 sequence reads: CASSLPGTGNTGELFF.